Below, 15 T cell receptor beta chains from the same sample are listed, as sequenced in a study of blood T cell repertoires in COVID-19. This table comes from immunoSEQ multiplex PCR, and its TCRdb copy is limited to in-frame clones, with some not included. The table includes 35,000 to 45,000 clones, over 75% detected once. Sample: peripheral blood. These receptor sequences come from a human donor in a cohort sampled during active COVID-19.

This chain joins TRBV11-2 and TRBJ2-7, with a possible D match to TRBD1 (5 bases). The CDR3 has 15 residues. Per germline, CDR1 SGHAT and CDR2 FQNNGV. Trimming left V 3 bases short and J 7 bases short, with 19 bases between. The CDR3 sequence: CASSLGGVRGVEQYF. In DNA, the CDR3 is TGTGCCAGCAGCTTGGGTGGGGTTAGGGGTGTTGAGCAGTACTTC.

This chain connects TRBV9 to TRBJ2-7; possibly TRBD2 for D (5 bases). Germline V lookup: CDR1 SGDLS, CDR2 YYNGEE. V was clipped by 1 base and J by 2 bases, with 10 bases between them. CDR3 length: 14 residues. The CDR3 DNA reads TGTGCCAGCAGCGTATACGGGAATCCCTACGAGCAGTACTTC. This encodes CASSVYGNPYEQYF.

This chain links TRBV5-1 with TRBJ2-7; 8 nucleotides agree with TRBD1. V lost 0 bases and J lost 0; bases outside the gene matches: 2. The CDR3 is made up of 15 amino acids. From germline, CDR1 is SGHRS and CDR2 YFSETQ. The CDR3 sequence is CASSLEGQASYEQYF. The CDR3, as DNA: TGCGCCAGCAGCTTGGAGGGACAGGCCTCCTACGAGCAGTACTTC.

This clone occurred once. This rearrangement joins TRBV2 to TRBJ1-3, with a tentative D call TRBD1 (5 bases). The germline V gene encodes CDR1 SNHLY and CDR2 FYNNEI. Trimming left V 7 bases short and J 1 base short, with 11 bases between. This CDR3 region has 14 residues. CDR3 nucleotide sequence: TGTGCCAGCACTCCGACAGAGTCTGGAAACACCATATATTTT. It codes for CASTPTESGNTIYF.

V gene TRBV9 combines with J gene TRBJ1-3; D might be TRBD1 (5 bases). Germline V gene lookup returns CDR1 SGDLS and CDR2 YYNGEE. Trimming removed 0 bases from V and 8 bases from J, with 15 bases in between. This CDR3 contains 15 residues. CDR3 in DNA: TGTGCCAGCAGCGTAGGGGGCCAGGCTCGATACACCATATATTTT. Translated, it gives CASSVGGQARYTIYF. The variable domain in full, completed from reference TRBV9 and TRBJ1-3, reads DSGVTQTPKHLITATGQRVTLRCSPRSGDLSVYWYQQSLDQGLQFLIQYYNGEERAKGNILERFSAQQFPDLHSELNLSSLELGDSALYFCASSVGGQARYTIYFGEGSWLTVV.

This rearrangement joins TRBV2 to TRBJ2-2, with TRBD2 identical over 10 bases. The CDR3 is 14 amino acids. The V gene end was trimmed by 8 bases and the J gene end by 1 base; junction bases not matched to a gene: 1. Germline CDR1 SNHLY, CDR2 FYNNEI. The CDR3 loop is CASGLAENTGELFF. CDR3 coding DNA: TGTGCCAGCGGACTAGCGGAGAACACCGGGGAGCTGTTTTTT.

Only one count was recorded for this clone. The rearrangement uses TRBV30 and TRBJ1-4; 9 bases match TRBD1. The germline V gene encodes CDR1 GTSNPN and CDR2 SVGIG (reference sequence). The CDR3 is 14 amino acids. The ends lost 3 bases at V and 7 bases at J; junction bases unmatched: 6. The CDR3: CAWSLGTGLEKLFF. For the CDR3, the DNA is TGTGCCTGGAGCTTGGGGACAGGGCTTGAAAAACTGTTTTTT.

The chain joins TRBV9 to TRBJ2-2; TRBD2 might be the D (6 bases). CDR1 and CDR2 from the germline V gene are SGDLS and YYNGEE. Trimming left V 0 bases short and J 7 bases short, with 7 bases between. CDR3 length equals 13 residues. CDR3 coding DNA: TGTGCCAGCAGCGTAGCGGGGGTCGGGGAGCTGTTTTTT. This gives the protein CASSVAGVGELFF.

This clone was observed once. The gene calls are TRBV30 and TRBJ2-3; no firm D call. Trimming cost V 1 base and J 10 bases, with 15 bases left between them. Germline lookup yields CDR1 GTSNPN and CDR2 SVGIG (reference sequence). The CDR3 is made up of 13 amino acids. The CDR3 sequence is CAWSAEIGSAQYF. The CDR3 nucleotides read TGTGCCTGGAGTGCGGAGATCGGCAGCGCGCAGTATTTT.

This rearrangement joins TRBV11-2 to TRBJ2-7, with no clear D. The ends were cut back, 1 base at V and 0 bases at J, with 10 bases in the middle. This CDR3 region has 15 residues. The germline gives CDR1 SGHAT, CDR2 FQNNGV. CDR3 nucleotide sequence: TGTGCCAGCAGCTTAGGTAGAGGCGGCTCCTACGAGCAGTACTTC. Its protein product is CASSLGRGGSYEQYF.

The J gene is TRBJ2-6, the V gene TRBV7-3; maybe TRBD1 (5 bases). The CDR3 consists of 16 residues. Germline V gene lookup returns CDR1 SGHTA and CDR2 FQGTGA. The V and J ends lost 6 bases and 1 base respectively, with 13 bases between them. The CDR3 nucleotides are TGTGCCAGCAGTTTACCCCAGGGTTCTGGGGCCAACGTCCTGACTTTC. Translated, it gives CASSLPQGSGANVLTF.

CDR3 loop: CASSESGQETQYF. CDR3 DNA: TGTGCCAGCAGTGAATCAGGACAAGAGACCCAGTACTTC. The J gene is TRBJ2-5, the V gene TRBV6-1; D call uncertain. This CDR3 spans 13 amino acids. Trimming took off 2 bases at V and 2 bases at J, with 6 bases between the two ends. Germline V CDR1 and CDR2: MNHNS, SASEGT.

The CDR3 DNA follows: TGTGCCAGCAGCGTTGGACAGGGGTCCCTCTATGGCTACACCTTC. As protein: CASSVGQGSLYGYTF. The chain recombines TRBV6-5 with TRBJ1-2, with 9 bases identical to TRBD1. Germline CDR1 and CDR2: MNHEY and SVGAGI. The CDR3 runs to 15 residues. V was pared by 6 bases and J by 4 bases, with 9 bases of the junction left unmatched.

The CDR3 region is CASSPGGGQDYGYTF. The CDR3 nucleotides read TGTGCCAGCAGCCCCGGCGGGGGCCAGGACTATGGCTACACCTTC. V and J are TRBV5-4 and TRBJ1-2, with D possibly matching TRBD1 (6 bases). Trimming removed 4 bases from V and 3 bases from J, with 16 bases in between. Germline CDR1 is SGHNT and CDR2 is YYREEE (reference sequence). There are 15 residues in the CDR3.

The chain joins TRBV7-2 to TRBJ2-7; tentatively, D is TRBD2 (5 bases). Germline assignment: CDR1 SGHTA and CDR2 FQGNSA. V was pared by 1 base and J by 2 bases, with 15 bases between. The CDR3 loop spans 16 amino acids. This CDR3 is CASSLEDTRGPYEQYF. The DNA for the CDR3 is TGTGCCAGCAGCTTAGAAGACACTCGAGGGCCCTACGAGCAGTACTTC.